The T cell receptor (beta chain) described here comes from a study of shared clonotypes between healthy human individuals. Naive CD8 cells were CD45RO-negative, positively selected for CCR7, excluding terminally differentiated effector memory CD45RA+ cells. Points from the study as a whole: Several donors held about 5.1% of naive CD4 clonotypes in common.

Concerning this clone itself: Its matching antigen is unknown.

Clones were read by immunoSEQ multiplex PCR, and TCRdb kept only the in-frame ones, dropping some. This table holds around 2.1 million clones, around 93% found once. The CDR3 is made up of 16 amino acids. In germline, CDR1 is MDHEN, CDR2 SYDVKM. V was trimmed by 6 bases and J by 3 bases, leaving 17 bases between them. Sequencing was carried out using naive CD8+ T cells from PBMCs. The origin of this receptor is a man between 18 and 35 years old in good health. Some clones in this sample may be carry-over from other donors' samples. The chain is built from TRBV28 and TRBJ2-2; D is perhaps TRBD1 or TRBD2 (6 bases each). The DNA for the CDR3 is TGTGCCAGCAGACGCGACGGGGGCCTGGACACCGGGGAGCTGTTTTTT. This codes for CASRRDGGLDTGELFF. The whole variable domain, remainder taken from reference TRBV28 and TRBJ2-2, is DVKVTQSSRYLVKRTGEKVFLECVQDMDHENMFWYRQDPGLGLRLIYFSYDVKMKEKGDIPEGYSVSREKKERFSLILESASTNQTSMYLCASRRDGGLDTGELFFGEGSRLTVL.